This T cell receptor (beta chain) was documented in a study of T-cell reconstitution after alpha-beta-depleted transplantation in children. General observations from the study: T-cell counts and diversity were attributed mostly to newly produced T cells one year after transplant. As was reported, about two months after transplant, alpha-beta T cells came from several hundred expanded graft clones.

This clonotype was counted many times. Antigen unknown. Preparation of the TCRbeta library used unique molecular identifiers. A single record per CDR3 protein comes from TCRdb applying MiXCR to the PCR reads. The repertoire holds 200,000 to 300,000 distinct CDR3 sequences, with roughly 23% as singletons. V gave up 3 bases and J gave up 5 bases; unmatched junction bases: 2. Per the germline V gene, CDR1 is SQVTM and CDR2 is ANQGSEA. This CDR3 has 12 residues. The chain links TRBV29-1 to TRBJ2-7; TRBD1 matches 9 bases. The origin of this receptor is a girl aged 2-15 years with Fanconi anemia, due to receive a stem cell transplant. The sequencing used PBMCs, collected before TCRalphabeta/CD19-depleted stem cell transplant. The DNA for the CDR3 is TGCAGCGTTGAGAGGACAGGGGACGAGCAGTACTTC. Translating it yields CSVERTGDEQYF.